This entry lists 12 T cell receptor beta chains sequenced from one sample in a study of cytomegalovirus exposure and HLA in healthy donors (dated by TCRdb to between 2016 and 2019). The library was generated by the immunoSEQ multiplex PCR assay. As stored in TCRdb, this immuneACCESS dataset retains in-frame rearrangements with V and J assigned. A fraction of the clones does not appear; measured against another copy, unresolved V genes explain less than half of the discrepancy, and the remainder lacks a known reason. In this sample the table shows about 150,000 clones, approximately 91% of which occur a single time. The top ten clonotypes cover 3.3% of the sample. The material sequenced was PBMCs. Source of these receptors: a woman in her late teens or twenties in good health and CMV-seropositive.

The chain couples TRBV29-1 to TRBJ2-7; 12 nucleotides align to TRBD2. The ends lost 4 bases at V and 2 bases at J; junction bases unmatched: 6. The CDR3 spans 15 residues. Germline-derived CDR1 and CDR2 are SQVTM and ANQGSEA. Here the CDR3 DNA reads TGCAGCGTTGGACTAGCGGGAGAGGTTCCCTACGAGCAGTACTTC. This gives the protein CSVGLAGEVPYEQYF.

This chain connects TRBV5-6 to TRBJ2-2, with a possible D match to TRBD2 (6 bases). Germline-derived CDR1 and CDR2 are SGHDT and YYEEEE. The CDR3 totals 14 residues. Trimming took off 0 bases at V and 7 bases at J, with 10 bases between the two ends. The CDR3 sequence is CASSLDGGYGELFF. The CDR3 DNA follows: TGTGCCAGCAGCTTGGACGGGGGTTACGGGGAGCTGTTTTTT.

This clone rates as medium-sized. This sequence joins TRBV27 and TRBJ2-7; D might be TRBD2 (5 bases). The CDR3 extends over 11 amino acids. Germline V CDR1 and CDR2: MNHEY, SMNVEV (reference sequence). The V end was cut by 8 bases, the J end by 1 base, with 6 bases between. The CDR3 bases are TGTGCCAGCGGACTGTCCTACGAGCAGTACTTC. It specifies CASGLSYEQYF.

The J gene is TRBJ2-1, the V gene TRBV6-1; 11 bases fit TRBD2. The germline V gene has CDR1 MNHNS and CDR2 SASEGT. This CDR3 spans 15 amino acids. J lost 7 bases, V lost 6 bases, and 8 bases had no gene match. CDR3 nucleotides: TGTGCCAGCAGCCTACTAGCGGGAGTTTCGAATGAGCAGTTCTTC. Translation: CASSLLAGVSNEQFF.

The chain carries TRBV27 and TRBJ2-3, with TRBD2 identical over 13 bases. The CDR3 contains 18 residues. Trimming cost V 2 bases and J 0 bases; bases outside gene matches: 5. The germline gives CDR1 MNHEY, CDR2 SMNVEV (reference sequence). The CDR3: CASSLLLAGGPSTDTQYF. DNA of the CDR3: TGTGCCAGCAGTTTACTACTAGCGGGAGGGCCTAGCACAGATACGCAGTATTTT.

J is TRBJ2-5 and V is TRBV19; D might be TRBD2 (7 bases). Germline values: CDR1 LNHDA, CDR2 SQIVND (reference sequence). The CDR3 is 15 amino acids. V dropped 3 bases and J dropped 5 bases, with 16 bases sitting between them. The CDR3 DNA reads TGTGCCAGTAGTATTGCGGGGGCTTTCGGGGAGACCCAGTACTTC. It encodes CASSIAGAFGETQYF. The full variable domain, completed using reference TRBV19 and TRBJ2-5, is DGGITQSPKYLFRKEGQNVTLSCEQNLNHDAMYWYRQDPGQGLRLIYYSQIVNDFQKGDIAEGYSVSREKKESFPLTVTSAQKNPTAFYLCASSIAGAFGETQYFGPGTRLLVL.

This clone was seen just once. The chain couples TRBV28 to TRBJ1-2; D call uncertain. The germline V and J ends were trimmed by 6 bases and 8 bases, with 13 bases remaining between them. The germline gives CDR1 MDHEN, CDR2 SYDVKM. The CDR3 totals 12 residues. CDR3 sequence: CASSDRVRGYTF. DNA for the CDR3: TGTGCCAGCAGCGATCGGGTGAGAGGCTACACCTTC.

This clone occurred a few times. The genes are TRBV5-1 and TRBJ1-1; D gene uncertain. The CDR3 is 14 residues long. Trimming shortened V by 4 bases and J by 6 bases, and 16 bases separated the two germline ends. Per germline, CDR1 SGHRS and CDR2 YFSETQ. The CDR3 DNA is TGCGCCAGCAGCCCGACTGAGGGTTACGCTGAAGCTTTCTTT. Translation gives CASSPTEGYAEAFF.

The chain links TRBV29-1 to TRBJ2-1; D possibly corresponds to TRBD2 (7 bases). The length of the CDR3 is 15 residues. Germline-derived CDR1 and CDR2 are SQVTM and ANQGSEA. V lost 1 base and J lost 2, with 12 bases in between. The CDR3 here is CSVEVSGGPYNEQFF. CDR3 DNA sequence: TGCAGCGTTGAAGTCTCGGGGGGCCCCTACAATGAGCAGTTCTTC.

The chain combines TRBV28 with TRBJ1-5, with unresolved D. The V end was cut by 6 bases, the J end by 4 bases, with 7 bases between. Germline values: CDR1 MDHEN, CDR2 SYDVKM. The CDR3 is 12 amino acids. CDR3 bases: TGTGCCAGCAGCGAGGGTAATCAGCCCCAGCATTTT. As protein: CASSEGNQPQHF.

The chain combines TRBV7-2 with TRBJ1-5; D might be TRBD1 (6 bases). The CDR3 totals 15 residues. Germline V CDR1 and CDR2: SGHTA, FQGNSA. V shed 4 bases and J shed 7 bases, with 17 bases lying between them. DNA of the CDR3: TGTGCCAGCAGCTCCCAAACCCGGGGGGGCCAGCCCCAGCATTTT. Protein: CASSSQTRGGQPQHF.

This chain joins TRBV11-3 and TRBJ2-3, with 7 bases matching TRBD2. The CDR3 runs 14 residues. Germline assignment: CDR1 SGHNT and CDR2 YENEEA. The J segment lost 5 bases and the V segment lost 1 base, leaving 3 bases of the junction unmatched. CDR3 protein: CASSLGGSIDTQYF. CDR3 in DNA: TGTGCCAGCAGCTTAGGCGGGAGTATAGATACGCAGTATTTT.